The 14 T cell receptor beta chains below all came from one sample that was sequenced in a study of early T cells in non-severe SARS-CoV-2 infection. A single record per CDR3 protein comes from TCRdb applying MiXCR to the 5' RACE reads. The data show roughly 83,000 distinct CDR3 sequences, less than 11% seen once. Sequenced material: whole blood, taken at baseline. The source of these receptors is an adult who was a healthcare worker with PCR-confirmed SARS-CoV-2 infection or an uninfected control (not recorded which).

The rearrangement uses TRBV7-9 and TRBJ2-7, with unresolved D. V shed 1 base and J shed 6 bases, with 10 bases lying between them. CDR1 and CDR2 from the germline V gene are SEHNR and FQNEAQ (reference sequence). The CDR3 contains 13 residues. CDR3 residues: CASSLELRSEQYF. The CDR3 DNA follows: TGTGCCAGCAGCTTAGAGTTGCGCTCCGAGCAGTACTTC.

This clonotype has a count of ten or more. The chain combines TRBV11-1 with TRBJ2-5, with D perhaps TRBD2 (5 bases). Germline V gene lookup returns CDR1 SGHAT and CDR2 FQDESV (reference sequence). CDR3 length: 13 amino acids. Trimming cost V 5 bases and J 4 bases, with 11 bases left between them. The chain's CDR3 is CASSPDRGETQYF. For the CDR3, the DNA is TGTGCCAGCAGCCCCGACCGGGGAGAGACCCAGTACTTC.

V and J are TRBV11-2 and TRBJ2-3; 7 bases are shared with TRBD2. V shed 5 bases and J 1 base; nucleotides not matched to a gene: 6. The CDR3 sequence is 15 residues long. The germline V gene has CDR1 SGHAT and CDR2 FQNNGV. Here the CDR3 reads CASSPRAGGTDTQYF. CDR3 sequence (DNA): TGTGCCAGCAGCCCCCGGGCGGGAGGCACAGATACGCAGTATTTT.

The chain joins TRBV7-3 to TRBJ2-2, with 8 bases lining up with TRBD2. Germline V gene sequence: CDR1 SGHTA, CDR2 FQGTGA. The J segment lost 3 bases and the V segment lost 0 bases, leaving 3 bases of the junction unmatched. The length of the CDR3 is 16 residues. DNA for the CDR3: TGTGCCAGCAGCTTAACAGCGGGAGAGTACACCGGGGAGCTGTTTTTT. Translation: CASSLTAGEYTGELFF.

This clonotype came up many times. The gene calls are TRBV28 and TRBJ2-2; 10 positions match TRBD2. Germline CDR1 is MDHEN and CDR2 is SYDVKM. The junction had 9 bases not matched to a gene; V was cut back by 4 bases and J by 4 bases. CDR3 length: 17 amino acids. The CDR3 region has the DNA TGTGCCAGCAGTTCCCTTCTAGCGGGAGTCTTCACCGGGGAGCTGTTTTTT. Encoded protein: CASSSLLAGVFTGELFF.

This clonotype was seen a handful of times. The chain couples TRBV7-6 to TRBJ2-1, with D perhaps matching TRBD1 (6 bases). With 5 bases removed from V and 2 bases from J, the gap between germline ends came to 13 bases. CDR3 length equals 15 residues. CDR1 is SGHVS, CDR2 FNYEAQ, per germline. The CDR3 loop is CASSQAGTTYNEQFF. The CDR3 DNA sequence: TGTGCCAGCAGCCAGGCCGGGACAACCTACAATGAGCAGTTCTTC. Using reference TRBV7-6 and TRBJ2-1 for the parts outside the CDR3, the full variable domain is GAGVSQSPRYKVTKRGQDVALRCDPISGHVSLYWYRQALGQGPEFLTYFNYEAQQDKSGLPNDRFSAERPEGSISTLTIQRTEQRDSAMYRCASSQAGTTYNEQFFGPGTRLTVL.

There are a few counts of this clonotype. The V gene is TRBV15, the J gene TRBJ1-5; a possible D gene is TRBD1 (6 bases). CDR3 length: 15 residues. Trimming took 4 bases from V and 5 from J, leaving 15 bases between them. CDR1 and CDR2 from the germline V gene are LNHNV and YYDKDF (reference sequence). The CDR3 sequence is CATSTYRGADQPQHF. The CDR3 coding sequence is TGTGCCACCAGCACCTATAGGGGGGCCGATCAGCCCCAGCATTTT.

This chain links TRBV28 with TRBJ2-5; 8 nucleotides agree with TRBD1. CDR1 and CDR2 (germline): MDHEN, SYDVKM. The V segment lost 3 bases and the J segment 3 bases; nucleotides outside the gene matches: 6. CDR3 length: 15 residues. The CDR3 sequence is CASSFRGTGEETQYF. The CDR3 DNA follows: TGTGCCAGCAGTTTTAGAGGGACAGGAGAAGAGACCCAGTACTTC.

This chain joins TRBV28 and TRBJ2-5; the D is unclear. This CDR3 comprises 16 residues. Trimming left V 6 bases short and J 5 bases short, with 22 bases between. Germline V gene data show CDR1 as MDHEN and CDR2 as SYDVKM. As DNA, the CDR3 is TGTGCCAGCAGCCTTTTTTCGAGTGGGGTTATGGAGACCCAGTACTTC. As protein: CASSLFSSGVMETQYF.

This clonotype was picked up a small number of times. The chain uses TRBV9 and TRBJ1-2; tentative D call: TRBD1 (6 bases). This CDR3 region has 15 residues. V dropped 3 bases and J dropped 7 bases, with 19 bases sitting between them. Germline V lookup: CDR1 SGDLS, CDR2 YYNGEE. CDR3 region: CASSGTAGGASGYTF. CDR3 coding DNA: TGTGCCAGCAGCGGTACCGCGGGGGGCGCGAGTGGCTACACCTTC.

The V gene is TRBV7-2, the J gene TRBJ1-5; D is unresolved. Per germline, CDR1 SGHTA and CDR2 FQGNSA. V lost 1 base to trimming and J lost 2 bases, with 12 bases between them. The CDR3 covers 16 residues. This CDR3 is CASSLGHLRGNQPQHF. The CDR3 bases are TGTGCCAGCAGCTTAGGCCATCTAAGAGGCAATCAGCCCCAGCATTTT.

This clonotype was recorded a few times. The V call is TRBV2, the J call TRBJ1-6; 9 positions agree with TRBD1. The germline V gene has CDR1 SNHLY and CDR2 FYNNEI. This CDR3 spans 16 amino acids. The junction had 14 bases not matched to a gene; V was cut back by 7 bases and J by 10 bases. The CDR3 bases are TGTGCCAGCAACCTAAATGGGGGACAGGGCTCCTCACCCCTCCACTTT. The encoded protein is CASNLNGGQGSSPLHF.

This clonotype has ten or more counts. V is TRBV6-1 and J is TRBJ2-3; no clear D. Deletions cut 3 bases from V and 5 bases from J, with 18 bases between. The CDR3 length is 16 residues. The germline CDR1 and CDR2 sequences are MNHNS and SASEGT. The CDR3 loop reads CASSDIGTVDRDTQYF. CDR3 DNA: TGTGCCAGCAGTGATATTGGTACAGTGGATAGAGATACGCAGTATTTT.

This clonotype was seen a few times. The chain carries TRBV13 and TRBJ2-1; D may be TRBD1 (6 bases). Trimming stripped 8 bases from V and 5 bases from J, with 10 bases between. Germline lookup yields CDR1 PRHDT and CDR2 FYEKMQ (reference sequence). The CDR3 is made up of 12 amino acids. For the CDR3, the DNA is TGTGCCAGCGGACAGAAAAACAATGAGCAGTTCTTC. It is translated as CASGQKNNEQFF.